Following are 5 T cell receptor beta chains from one sample sequenced in a study of OX40 agonist ivuxolimab in advanced cancers. The library was obtained by the immunoSEQ multiplex PCR assay. Not all clones reach the TCRdb copy of this immuneACCESS table, which keeps in-frame sequences only. Checked studies attribute under half of the gap to unresolved V genes and leave the rest unexplained. The sample records tens of thousands of clones, approximately 90% of which are singletons. The ten most abundant clones make up 2.8% of the sample. Sequenced material: CD4+ or CD8+ T cells sorted from blood, taken in a trial of the OX40 agonist ivuxolimab. The origin of the receptors is an adult with an advanced solid tumor such as melanoma, head and neck, liver or kidney cancer.

This clone appeared a few times. The CDR3 DNA sequence: TGTGCCACCAGCAGGGGTGACAGGGCCTACGAGCAGTACTTC. The encoded protein is CATSRGDRAYEQYF. The rearrangement joins TRBV15 to TRBJ2-7; 7 bases align to TRBD1. The CDR3 has 14 amino acids. Losses at the gene ends were 3 bases for V and 2 bases for J; bases not matched to a gene: 4. Germline V lookup: CDR1 LNHNV, CDR2 YYDKDF (reference sequence). The complete variable domain, with remaining parts taken from reference TRBV15 and TRBJ2-7, reads DAMVIQNPRYQVTQFGKPVTLSCSQTLNHNVMYWYQQKSSQAPKLLFHYYDKDFNNEADTPDNFQSRRPNTSFCFLDIRSPGLGDTAMYLCATSRGDRAYEQYFGPGTRLTVT.

This clone was observed a single time. The chain employs TRBV5-1 and TRBJ2-1; D is undetermined. V was cut by 2 bases and J by 0 bases, with 9 bases left in between. The CDR3 totals 15 residues. The germline V gene has CDR1 SGHRS and CDR2 YFSETQ. The CDR3 region has the DNA TGCGCCAGCAGCTTCGGTCAGCTCTCCTACAATGAGCAGTTCTTC. Amino acids: CASSFGQLSYNEQFF.

CDR3 DNA sequence: TGTGCCAGCAGTGAAGTTAGGAAAGAGACCCAGTACTTC. This codes for CASSEVRKETQYF. The chain is built from TRBV2 and TRBJ2-5, with D uncertain. The V end lost 1 base, the J end lost 3 bases, and 6 bases lay between the germline ends. The germline CDR1 and CDR2 sequences are SNHLY and FYNNEI. This CDR3 has 13 amino acids.

The chain links TRBV9 to TRBJ2-1; TRBD2 aligns across 8 bases. V was clipped by 0 bases and J by 0 bases; unmatched bases: 17. Germline V gives CDR1 SGDLS, CDR2 YYNGEE. The CDR3 has 21 amino acids. CDR3 loop: CASSVGAGVGFEVSSYNEQFF. The CDR3 nucleotides are TGTGCCAGCAGCGTAGGAGCGGGAGTGGGTTTCGAAGTAAGCTCCTACAATGAGCAGTTCTTC.

V gene TRBV6-6 combines with J gene TRBJ2-3, with a possible D match to TRBD1 (6 bases). CDR3 length: 15 residues. Germline assignment: CDR1 MNHNY and CDR2 SVGAGI (reference sequence). Trimming removed 4 bases at V and 0 bases at J, with 11 bases between. Written as DNA, the CDR3 is TGTGCCAGCAGTTCAGGGGTATCTAGCACAGATACGCAGTATTTT. It encodes CASSSGVSSTDTQYF.